The present TCR beta chain was sequenced within a study of OX40 agonist ivuxolimab in advanced cancers. Study in general: Given to patients was ivuxolimab, an agonistic anti-OX40 (CD134) antibody. Patients treated during dose escalation were battling hepatocellular carcinoma, melanoma, renal cell or head and neck cancer. The study, taken as a whole, reports: Relative to CD4+, CD8+ T cells held more expanded clones on average.

Some clones are missing from TCRdb's copy, which holds only in-frame ones; the method was immunoSEQ multiplex PCR. Of 35,000 to 45,000 clones in the sample, 65% to 85% were seen once. Germline V gene lookup returns CDR1 SGHAT and CDR2 FQNNGV. The CDR3 sequence is 13 residues long. With 1 base removed from V and 1 base from J, the gap between germline ends came to 4 bases. This clone appeared a few times. What it recognizes is unknown. Source: CD4+ or CD8+ T cells sorted from blood, taken in a trial of the OX40 agonist ivuxolimab. This TCR came from an adult with an advanced solid tumor such as melanoma, head and neck, liver or kidney cancer. V usage is TRBV11-2 and J usage is TRBJ1-1; D not certain. The CDR3 protein is CASSLVGNTEAFF. DNA of the CDR3: TGTGCCAGCAGCTTAGTAGGGAACACTGAAGCTTTCTTT. The full variable domain, rest sourced from reference TRBV11-2 and TRBJ1-1, is EAGVAQSPRYKIIEKRQSVAFWCNPISGHATLYWYQQILGQGPKLLIQFQNNGVVDDSQLPKDRFSAERLKGVDSTLKIQPAKLEDSAVYLCASSLVGNTEAFFGQGTRLTVV.